One and the same sample provided the 20 T cell receptor beta chains below, sequenced in a study of blood T cells in healthy people across ages. Sample-barcoded 5' priming and a J-beta primer mix drove a second PCR of about 7 to 11 cycles. TCRdb reprocessed the 5' RACE reads via MiXCR and lists one record per CDR3 protein. The sample includes fewer than 2 million distinct CDR3 sequences, approximately 40% of them seen just once. The material sequenced was blood. The receptors were gathered from a human donor in good health.

The sample holds a few counts of this clonotype. The chain has TRBV4-2 and TRBJ2-1, with TRBD2 matching over 9 bases. V lost 0 bases to trimming and J lost 4 bases; unmatched junction nucleotides: 4. Germline-derived CDR1 and CDR2 are LGHNA and YNFKEQ. CDR3 length: 16 amino acids. The CDR3 DNA sequence: TGTGCCAGCAGCCAAGAAGGCGGGGGGGTTTACAATGAGCAGTTCTTC. Translated, it gives CASSQEGGGVYNEQFF.

The chain links TRBV29-1 to TRBJ2-3; TRBD2 matches at 8 bases. The V gene end was trimmed by 7 bases and the J gene end by 1 base; junction bases not matched to a gene: 4. The CDR3 loop spans 13 amino acids. CDR1 and CDR2 (germline): SQVTM, ANQGSEA. The CDR3 nucleotides read TGCAGCGACAAAGCGGGGGGCACAGATACGCAGTATTTT. Its translation is CSDKAGGTDTQYF.

This chain connects TRBV20-1 to TRBJ2-1, with 7 bases matching TRBD2. Germline CDR1 is DFQATT and CDR2 is SNEGSKA (reference sequence). The J segment lost 10 bases and the V segment lost 3 bases, leaving 12 bases of the junction unmatched. The length of the CDR3 is 14 residues. CDR3 sequence (DNA): TGCAGTGCTAGGAGACTAGCCCACCATAACGAGCAGTTCTTC. This encodes CSARRLAHHNEQFF.

J is TRBJ2-7 and V is TRBV12-3 or TRBV12-4; tentatively, D is TRBD1 (5 bases). Trimming took off 6 bases at V and 2 bases at J, with 14 bases between the two ends. This CDR3 is built from 14 residues. CDR3 residues: CASSQLGQAYEQYF. In DNA, the CDR3 is TGTGCCAGCAGCCAACTCGGACAAGCCTACGAGCAGTACTTC.

Here the CDR3 DNA reads TGCGCCAGCGGCGCTGACCCGTCGGGTACGCAGTATTTT. Its protein is CASGADPSGTQYF. V usage is TRBV4-1 and J usage is TRBJ2-3; D not certain. The ends were cut back, 8 bases at V and 8 bases at J, with 17 bases in the middle. The CDR3 spans 13 residues. CDR1 and CDR2 from the germline V gene are MGHRA and YSYEKL.

V usage is TRBV7-6 and J usage is TRBJ2-5; no clear D gene. Germline CDR1 reads SGHVS; CDR2 reads FNYEAQ. This CDR3 comprises 13 residues. Trimming took off 2 bases at V and 3 bases at J, with 7 bases between the two ends. This chain's CDR3 is CASSLPNEETQYF. The CDR3 coding sequence is TGTGCCAGCAGCTTACCGAACGAAGAGACCCAGTACTTC.

The chain's CDR3 is CSARDLQGAETEAFF. The DNA of the CDR3 is TGCAGTGCTAGAGATTTGCAGGGGGCAGAGACTGAAGCTTTCTTT. The chain carries TRBV20-1 and TRBJ1-1, with 8 bases identical to TRBD1. Losses at the gene ends were 0 bases for V and 5 bases for J; bases not matched to a gene: 8. Germline CDR1 DFQATT, CDR2 SNEGSKA (reference sequence). This CDR3 contains 15 residues.

In its sample, this clonotype was seen many times. This rearrangement joins TRBV7-2 to TRBJ2-3; either TRBD1 or TRBD2 may supply D (5 bases each). V was cut by 2 bases and J by 2 bases, with 8 bases left in between. The CDR3 contains 14 residues. Per the germline V gene, CDR1 is SGHTA and CDR2 is FQGNSA. CDR3 in amino acids: CASSLRGPTDTQYF. Written as DNA, the CDR3 is TGTGCCAGCAGCTTACGGGGCCCCACAGATACGCAGTATTTT. Full variable domain (remainder filled in from reference TRBV7-2 and TRBJ2-3): GAGVSQSPSNKVTEKGKDVELRCDPISGHTALYWYRQSLGQGLEFLIYFQGNSAPDKSGLPSDRFSAERTGGSVSTLTIQRTQQEDSAVYLCASSLRGPTDTQYFGPGTRLTVL.

In the case of this clonotype: One end of the junction varies from germline; a read error may be responsible. This sequence joins TRBV5-1 and TRBJ1-1; perhaps TRBD1 as D (6 bases). The germline V gene encodes CDR1 SGHRS and CDR2 YFSETQ. CDR3 length: 15 amino acids. CDR3 nucleotides: TGCGCCAGCAGGTTGGGGGCAGGGGCTGACACTGAAGCTTTCTTT. Amino acid sequence: CASRLGAGADTEAFF.

In this sample, this clonotype turned up a few times. The rearrangement joins TRBV6-4 to TRBJ2-3; 8 bases are shared with TRBD2. Germline-derived CDR1 and CDR2 are MRHNA and SNTAGT. Unmatched junction bases numbered 4, after V lost 5 bases and J lost 0 bases. This CDR3 spans 15 amino acids. The CDR3 loop reads CASSPVAGSTDTQYF. DNA of the CDR3: TGTGCCAGCAGTCCCGTAGCGGGGAGCACAGATACGCAGTATTTT.

This clonotype was detected only a few times. CDR3 region: CASSYGTGPSTDYEQYF. The CDR3 DNA reads TGTGCCAGCAGTTACGGGACAGGGCCCTCAACCGACTACGAGCAGTACTTC. The V gene is TRBV6-5, the J gene TRBJ2-4; 9 bases match TRBD1. The J call may be wrong; the DNA end is better matched by TRBJ2-7. This CDR3 is 17 amino acids long. The germline CDR1 and CDR2 sequences are MNHEY and SVGAGI.

This clonotype came up once. The CDR3 DNA is TGCAGCGTCACGTACAGGGGGAACACTGAAGCTTTCTTT. Its translation: CSVTYRGNTEAFF. The chain couples TRBV29-1 to TRBJ1-1; 7 bases line up with TRBD1. This CDR3 is 13 amino acids long. Germline trimming cut 6 bases from V and 1 base from J; bases unmatched to any gene: 5. The germline gives CDR1 SQVTM, CDR2 ANQGSEA.

The chain is built from TRBV28 and TRBJ1-5; TRBD1 aligns across 8 bases. This CDR3 comprises 14 residues. V was pared by 3 bases and J by 5 bases, with 3 bases of the junction left unmatched. The V gene's germline CDR1 is MDHEN and CDR2 SYDVKM. The CDR3 nucleotides are TGTGCCAGCAGTTTGGACAGGGAGGATCAGCCCCAGCATTTT. This sequence encodes CASSLDREDQPQHF.

This rearrangement joins TRBV20-1 to TRBJ1-2; TRBD1 agrees at 7 bases. In germline, CDR1 is DFQATT, CDR2 SNEGSKA (reference sequence). CDR3 length: 16 amino acids. Losses at the gene ends were 0 bases for V and 0 bases for J; bases not matched to a gene: 7. DNA of the CDR3: TGCAGTGCTAGAGATCTGAGGGACAGCGCTAACTATGGCTACACCTTC. Encoded protein: CSARDLRDSANYGYTF.

This clonotype has a count of ten or more. The chain links TRBV7-9 to TRBJ1-2, with D uncertain. Germline lookup yields CDR1 SEHNR and CDR2 FQNEAQ (reference sequence). There are 12 residues in the CDR3. V was cut by 1 base and J by 4 bases, with 4 bases left in between. DNA of the CDR3: TGTGCCAGCAGCTTAGAACCCTATGGCTACACCTTC. Its translation: CASSLEPYGYTF.

The chain recombines TRBV4-3 with TRBJ2-1, with 10 bases aligning to TRBD2. The V gene end was trimmed by 8 bases and the J gene end by 7 bases; junction bases not matched to a gene: 8. CDR3 length: 14 residues. From germline, CDR1 is LGHNA and CDR2 YSLEER. The CDR3, as DNA: TGCGCCAGCGCCAAAGCGGGGGGGTGGAATGAGCAGTTCTTC. This encodes CASAKAGGWNEQFF.

This clonotype has just a few counts. This chain joins TRBV6-5 and TRBJ1-2; no clear D. The CDR3 sequence is 12 residues long. V was trimmed by 6 bases and J by 5 bases, leaving 10 bases between them. CDR1 and CDR2 (germline): MNHEY, SVGAGI. CDR3 region: CASRRRAYGYTF. The CDR3 DNA reads TGTGCCAGCAGACGCCGGGCTTATGGCTACACCTTC.

The CDR3 DNA reads as TGCAGTGCGAGTTCCACATTGAATGAAAAACTGTTTTTT. Translation: CSASSTLNEKLFF. The chain recombines TRBV20-1 with TRBJ1-4; D call uncertain. This CDR3 contains 13 residues. The V and J ends lost 6 bases and 5 bases respectively, with 13 bases between them. Looked up from germline, CDR1 is DFQATT and CDR2 is SNEGSKA (reference sequence).

This chain connects TRBV7-9 to TRBJ2-2; D is uncertain. Germline V CDR1 and CDR2: SEHNR, FQNEAQ (reference sequence). The CDR3 totals 20 residues. V lost 5 bases to trimming and J lost 6 bases, with 31 bases between them. CDR3 nucleotides: TGTGCCAGCAGCCGAAGAATCGTTACGGTCATCGCCGGCCCGGCCGGGGAGCTGTTTTTT. Amino acid sequence: CASSRRIVTVIAGPAGELFF. Looking up the rest from reference TRBV7-9 and TRBJ2-2 gives the full variable domain: DTGVSQNPRHKITKRGQNVTFRCDPISEHNRLYWYRQTLGQGPEFLTYFQNEAQLEKSRLLSDRFSAERPKGSFSTLEIQRTEQGDSAMYLCASSRRIVTVIAGPAGELFFGEGSRLTVL.

This chain uses TRBV7-9 with TRBJ1-1; D possibly corresponds to TRBD1 (6 bases). The length of the CDR3 is 16 residues. V was shortened by 4 bases and J by 2 bases, with 17 bases between the two germline ends. CDR1 is SEHNR and CDR2 is FQNEAQ in the germline V gene (reference sequence). For the CDR3, the DNA is TGTGCCAGCAGCTCGTCGGGCCGAGGGGGAAACACTGAAGCTTTCTTT. It translates to CASSSSGRGGNTEAFF.